This entry lists 26 T cell receptor beta chains sequenced from one sample in a study of tumor-infiltrating lymphocytes in localized non-small cell lung cancer. Produced via immunoSEQ multiplex PCR; TCRdb's table is partial and in-frame only. The sample lists approximately 15,000 clones; around 82% were seen once. Sequencing was performed on uninvolved lung tissue not adjacent to the tumor. All receptors come from a human donor with non-small cell lung cancer.

This clone is deemed large. The chain employs TRBV6-5 and TRBJ2-6; D unresolved. Germline V lookup: CDR1 MNHEY, CDR2 SVGAGI. Deletions cut 2 bases from V and 2 bases from J, with 7 bases between. The CDR3 has 15 amino acids. The CDR3 coding sequence is TGTGCCAGCAGTTACGGGGTTGCTGGGGCCAACGTCCTGACTTTC. Encoded protein: CASSYGVAGANVLTF.

V is TRBV5-1 and J is TRBJ2-5, with D possibly being TRBD2 (5 bases). The germline CDR1 and CDR2 sequences are SGHRS and YFSETQ. V lost 5 bases and J 3 bases, leaving 20 bases between the germline ends. The CDR3 is 16 amino acids. CDR3 nucleotides: TGCGCCAGCAGGGACGCGAGCGGAAGGAACGAAGAGACCCAGTACTTC. This encodes CASRDASGRNEETQYF.

The V gene is TRBV9, the J gene TRBJ1-5, with unresolved D. With 4 bases removed from V and 7 bases from J, the gap between germline ends came to 12 bases. Germline loops: CDR1 SGDLS, CDR2 YYNGEE. This CDR3 spans 13 amino acids. The DNA of the CDR3 is TGTGCCAGCAGCCTAGGTTCAGGACAGCCCCAGCATTTT. Translation: CASSLGSGQPQHF.

The V gene is TRBV2, the J gene TRBJ2-1; D may be TRBD2 (6 bases). Germline lookup yields CDR1 SNHLY and CDR2 FYNNEI. V was pared by 5 bases and J by 5 bases, with 10 bases between. The CDR3 loop spans 13 amino acids. The CDR3 nucleotides are TGTGCCAGCAGTTCGGACTATAACAATGAGCAGTTCTTC. Its translation: CASSSDYNNEQFF.

The chain employs TRBV25-1 and TRBJ1-1; D gene uncertain. The ends were cut back, 3 bases at V and 5 bases at J, with 4 bases in the middle. The length of the CDR3 is 11 residues. Germline V gene lookup returns CDR1 MGHDK and CDR2 SYGVNS. DNA for the CDR3: TGTGCCAGCAGTGAGTTTACTGAAGCTTTCTTT. The encoded protein is CASSEFTEAFF.

V usage is TRBV20-1 and J usage is TRBJ1-2; no clear D gene. The germline CDR1 and CDR2 sequences are DFQATT and SNEGSKA (reference sequence). This CDR3 has 11 residues. The V gene lost 6 bases and the J gene lost 5 bases, with 10 bases spanning the gap. The CDR3 coding sequence is TGCAGTGCCCCCTCTTCGTATGGCTACACCTTC. Protein product: CSAPSSYGYTF.

V is TRBV2 and J is TRBJ2-3; 10 nucleotides line up with TRBD2. Germline V gene lookup returns CDR1 SNHLY and CDR2 FYNNEI. This CDR3 region has 15 residues. V lost 6 bases, J lost 3 bases, and 6 bases stayed unmatched. CDR3 protein: CASRAAGGPTDTQYF. CDR3 DNA sequence: TGTGCCAGCAGAGCAGCGGGAGGGCCTACAGATACGCAGTATTTT.

This chain joins TRBV7-9 and TRBJ2-5, with 9 bases fitting TRBD1. This CDR3 contains 15 residues. Germline assignment: CDR1 SEHNR and CDR2 FQNEAQ (reference sequence). The J segment lost 2 bases and the V segment lost 5 bases, leaving 6 bases of the junction unmatched. The CDR3 bases are TGTGCCAGCAGCACGACAGGGGGTAGACAAGAGACCCAGTACTTC. Amino acids: CASSTTGGRQETQYF.

V gene TRBV18 combines with J gene TRBJ2-7; 7 nucleotides align to TRBD1. The CDR3 contains 16 residues. V gave up 2 bases and J gave up 2 bases; unmatched junction bases: 9. Per germline, CDR1 KGHSH and CDR2 LQKENI. For the CDR3, the DNA is TGTGCCAGCTCACCAGGATGGCAAGGGGGCCCCTACGAGCAGTACTTC. This sequence encodes CASSPGWQGGPYEQYF.

This clone was counted once. This chain uses TRBV5-4 with TRBJ2-7, with a weak D call TRBD2 (6 bases). The V end lost 4 bases, the J end lost 2 bases, and 13 bases lay between the germline ends. The length of the CDR3 is 14 residues. Germline V gives CDR1 SGHNT, CDR2 YYREEE (reference sequence). The CDR3 loop reads CASSVPGATYEQYF. The CDR3 DNA follows: TGTGCCAGCAGCGTTCCGGGAGCGACCTACGAGCAGTACTTC. Complete variable domain (other parts from reference TRBV5-4 and TRBJ2-7): ETGVTQSPTHLIKTRGQQVTLRCSSQSGHNTVSWYQQALGQGPQFIFQYYREEENGRGNFPPRFSGLQFPNYSSELNVNALELDDSALYLCASSVPGATYEQYFGPGTRLTVT.

This clone was counted only a few times. V and J are TRBV6-5 and TRBJ1-5; 9 nucleotides line up with TRBD1. CDR3 length: 14 residues. Germline V gene data show CDR1 as MNHEY and CDR2 as SVGAGI. The V and J ends lost 7 bases and 4 bases, in that order; junction bases with no gene match: 5. CDR3 coding DNA: TGTGCCAGCATGAAGGGACAGGGTAATCAGCCCCAGCATTTT. It encodes CASMKGQGNQPQHF.

The chain links TRBV19 to TRBJ2-1, with D unclear. The CDR3 extends over 15 amino acids. From germline, CDR1 is LNHDA and CDR2 SQIVND (reference sequence). V was pared by 6 bases and J by 0 bases, with 12 bases between. In DNA, the CDR3 is TGTGCCAGTAGCCCCGCCATCAGCTCCTACAATGAGCAGTTCTTC. This encodes CASSPAISSYNEQFF.

The chain recombines TRBV12-5 with TRBJ1-3, with D unclear. CDR3 length: 16 residues. V was clipped by 0 bases and J by 0 bases, with 9 bases between them. The germline V gene encodes CDR1 LGHNT and CDR2 FRNRAP. The CDR3 loop reads CASGLVTGSSGNTIYF. The CDR3, as DNA: TGTGCTAGTGGTTTGGTAACCGGGAGCTCTGGAAACACCATATATTTT.

The gene calls are TRBV5-6 and TRBJ2-5; D is uncertain. Germline-derived CDR1 and CDR2 are SGHDT and YYEEEE. The CDR3 sequence is 12 residues long. V was cut by 0 bases and J by 1 base, with 1 base left in between. The CDR3 is CASSLVQETQYF. The DNA of the CDR3 is TGTGCCAGCAGCTTGGTCCAAGAGACCCAGTACTTC.

The rearrangement uses TRBV28 and TRBJ2-5, with 8 bases identical to TRBD1. The ends lost 5 bases at V and 5 bases at J; junction bases unmatched: 10. CDR1 is MDHEN and CDR2 is SYDVKM in the germline V gene. There are 15 residues in the CDR3. In DNA, the CDR3 is TGTGCCAGCAGTCACCGACAGGGGACGGGGGAGACCCAGTACTTC. Translated: CASSHRQGTGETQYF.

The chain is built from TRBV11-2 and TRBJ2-1; a weak D match, TRBD2 (6 bases). Trimming stripped 2 bases from V and 6 bases from J, with 11 bases between. Looked up from germline, CDR1 is SGHAT and CDR2 is FQNNGV. The CDR3 extends over 14 amino acids. CDR3: CASSLLAGSNEQFF. CDR3 sequence (DNA): TGTGCCAGCAGCTTACTGGCGGGAAGCAATGAGCAGTTCTTC.

This clone has more than one count but fewer than ten. V usage is TRBV5-1 and J usage is TRBJ2-2, with TRBD1 identical over 8 bases. V gave up 4 bases and J gave up 5 bases; unmatched junction bases: 16. The CDR3 runs 18 residues. From germline, CDR1 is SGHRS and CDR2 YFSETQ. CDR3 sequence (DNA): TGCGCCAGCAGCCGCGGACAGGGAATGACCAGCGTAACCGGGGAGCTGTTTTTT. Its translation is CASSRGQGMTSVTGELFF.

This clone came up once. The chain combines TRBV30 with TRBJ1-4; tentative D call: TRBD1 (5 bases). Germline assignment: CDR1 GTSNPN and CDR2 SVGIG (reference sequence). The germline V and J ends were trimmed by 3 bases and 7 bases, with 18 bases remaining between them. CDR3 length: 15 amino acids. CDR3 sequence: CAWSPLGGTGEKLFF. The CDR3, as DNA: TGTGCCTGGAGCCCCCTCGGGGGAACTGGTGAAAAACTGTTTTTT.

The V call is TRBV5-1, the J call TRBJ1-2, with a tentative D call TRBD1 (5 bases). V lost 4 bases and J lost 3, with 10 bases in between. Germline CDR1 reads SGHRS; CDR2 reads YFSETQ. The CDR3 totals 13 residues. CDR3: CASSRGGDYGYTF. CDR3 bases: TGCGCCAGCAGCCGGGGGGGTGACTATGGCTACACCTTC.

CDR3 protein: CASSLSQGRAGELFF. The CDR3 region has the DNA TGTGCCAGCAGCTTAAGTCAGGGTAGGGCCGGGGAGCTGTTTTTT. This rearrangement joins TRBV11-2 to TRBJ2-2, with TRBD1 as a possible D gene (5 bases). V dropped 2 bases and J dropped 6 bases, with 13 bases sitting between them. The CDR3 sequence is 15 residues long. Germline CDR1 reads SGHAT; CDR2 reads FQNNGV.

The chain uses TRBV19 and TRBJ2-1, with 10 bases aligning to TRBD2. Looked up from germline, CDR1 is LNHDA and CDR2 is SQIVND (reference sequence). The V gene end was trimmed by 3 bases and the J gene end by 6 bases; junction bases not matched to a gene: 5. The CDR3 has 15 residues. The CDR3 bases are TGTGCCAGTAGTATGCTAGCGGGAGTGGGCAATGAGCAGTTCTTC. It specifies CASSMLAGVGNEQFF.

This chain's CDR3 is CASSQDEGTGAYEQYF. The CDR3 nucleotides are TGCGCCAGCAGCCAAGATGAGGGGACAGGGGCCTACGAGCAGTACTTC. This sequence joins TRBV4-1 and TRBJ2-7, with TRBD1 matching 10 bases. The junction had 4 bases not matched to a gene; V was cut back by 0 bases and J by 2 bases. The V gene's germline CDR1 is MGHRA and CDR2 YSYEKL. This CDR3 has 16 amino acids.

There are a few counts of this clone. The V call is TRBV5-5, the J call TRBJ1-1; the match to TRBD1 covers 9 bases. Trimming took 5 bases from V and 0 from J; bases not matched to a gene: 2. This CDR3 is 14 amino acids long. The germline V gene has CDR1 SGHKS and CDR2 YYEKEE (reference sequence). The CDR3 here is CASRGTGLNTEAFF. The CDR3 nucleotides read TGTGCCAGCAGGGGGACAGGGTTGAACACTGAAGCTTTCTTT.

The rearrangement uses TRBV30 and TRBJ2-6, with 7 nucleotides matching TRBD1. Germline V lookup: CDR1 GTSNPN, CDR2 SVGIG (reference sequence). This CDR3 comprises 15 residues. CDR3 residues: CARTGITSGANVLTF. CDR3 nucleotide sequence: TGTGCTAGGACAGGCATAACCTCTGGGGCCAACGTCCTGACTTTC. Full variable domain (remainder filled in from reference TRBV30 and TRBJ2-6): SQTIHQWPATLVQPVGSPLSLECTVEGTSNPNLYWYRQAAGRGLQLLFYSVGIGQISSEVPQNLSASRPQDRQFILSSKKLLLSDSGFYLCARTGITSGANVLTFGAGSRLTVL.

The chain is built from TRBV2 and TRBJ2-7; 9 positions agree with TRBD2. Germline V CDR1 and CDR2: SNHLY, FYNNEI. The CDR3 has 14 amino acids. V dropped 8 bases and J dropped 5; count of bases not matched to a gene: 10. The CDR3 DNA reads TGTGCCAGCGGGGCGGGGACTAGCATCCACGAGCAGTACTTC. This encodes CASGAGTSIHEQYF.

The rearrangement joins TRBV2 to TRBJ2-7; TRBD1 matches 8 bases. The CDR3 totals 14 residues. Germline loops: CDR1 SNHLY, CDR2 FYNNEI. V trimming: 5 bases; J trimming: 0 bases; junction bases outside the gene matches: 3. CDR3 sequence (DNA): TGTGCCAGCAGTCAGGGGGCCTTCTCCTACGAGCAGTACTTC. Protein: CASSQGAFSYEQYF.